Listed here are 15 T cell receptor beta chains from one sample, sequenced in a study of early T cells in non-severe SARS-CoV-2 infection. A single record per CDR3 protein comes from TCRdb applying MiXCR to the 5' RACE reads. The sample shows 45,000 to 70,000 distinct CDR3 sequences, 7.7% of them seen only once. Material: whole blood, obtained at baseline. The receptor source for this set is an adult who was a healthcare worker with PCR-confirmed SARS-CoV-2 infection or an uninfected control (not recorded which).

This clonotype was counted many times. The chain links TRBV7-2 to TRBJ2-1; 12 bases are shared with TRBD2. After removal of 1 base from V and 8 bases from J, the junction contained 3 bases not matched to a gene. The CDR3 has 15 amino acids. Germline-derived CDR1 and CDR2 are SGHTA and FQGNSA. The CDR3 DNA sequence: TGTGCCAGCAGCTTAGGACTAGCGGGAGCCCATGAGCAGTTCTTC. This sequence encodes CASSLGLAGAHEQFF.

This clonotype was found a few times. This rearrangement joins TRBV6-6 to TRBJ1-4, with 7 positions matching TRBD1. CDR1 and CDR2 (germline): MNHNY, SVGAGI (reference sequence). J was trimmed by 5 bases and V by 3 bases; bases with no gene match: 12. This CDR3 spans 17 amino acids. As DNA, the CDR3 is TGTGCCAGCAGTTATCCAATGCCGGGACAGCTGAATGAAAAACTGTTTTTT. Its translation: CASSYPMPGQLNEKLFF.

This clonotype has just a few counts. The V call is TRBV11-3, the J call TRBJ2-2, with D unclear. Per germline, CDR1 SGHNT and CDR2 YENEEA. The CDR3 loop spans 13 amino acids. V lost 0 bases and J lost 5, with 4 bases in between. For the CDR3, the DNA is TGTGCCAGCAGCTTAGACGCAACCGGGGAGCTGTTTTTT. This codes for CASSLDATGELFF.

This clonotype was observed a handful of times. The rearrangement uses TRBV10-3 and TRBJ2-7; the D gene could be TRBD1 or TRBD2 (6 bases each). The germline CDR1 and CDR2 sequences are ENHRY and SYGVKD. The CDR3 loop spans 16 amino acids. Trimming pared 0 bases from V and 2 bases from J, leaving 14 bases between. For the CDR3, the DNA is TGTGCCATCAGTGAGTCGGCGGGGACAACCCCCTACGAGCAGTACTTC. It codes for CAISESAGTTPYEQYF.

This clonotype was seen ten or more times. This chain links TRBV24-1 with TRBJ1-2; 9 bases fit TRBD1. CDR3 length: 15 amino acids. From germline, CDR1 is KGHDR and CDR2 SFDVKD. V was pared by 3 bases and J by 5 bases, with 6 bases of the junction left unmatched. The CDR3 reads CATSDRQGETYGYTF. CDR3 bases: TGTGCCACCAGTGATCGACAGGGGGAGACTTATGGCTACACCTTC.

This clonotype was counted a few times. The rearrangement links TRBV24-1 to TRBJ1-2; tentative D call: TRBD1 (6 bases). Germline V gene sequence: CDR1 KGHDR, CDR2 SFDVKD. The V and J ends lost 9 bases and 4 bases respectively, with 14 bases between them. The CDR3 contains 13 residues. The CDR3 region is CATRGGGAYGYTF. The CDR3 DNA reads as TGTGCCACCCGGGGCGGGGGGGCCTATGGCTACACCTTC.

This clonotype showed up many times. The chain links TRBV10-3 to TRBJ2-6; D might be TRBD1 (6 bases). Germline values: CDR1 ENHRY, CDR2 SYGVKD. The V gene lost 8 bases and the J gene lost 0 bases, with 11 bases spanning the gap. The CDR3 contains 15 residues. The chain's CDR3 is CAIEGDISGANVLTF. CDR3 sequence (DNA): TGTGCCATCGAGGGGGACATCTCTGGGGCCAACGTCCTGACTTTC.

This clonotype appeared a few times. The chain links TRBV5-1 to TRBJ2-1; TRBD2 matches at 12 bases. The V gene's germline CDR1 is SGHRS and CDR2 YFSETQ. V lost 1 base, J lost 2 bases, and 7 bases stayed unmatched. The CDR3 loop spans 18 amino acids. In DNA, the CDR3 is TGCGCCAGCAGCTTGAGTAGTCTAGCGGGAGGGCCCTACAATGAGCAGTTCTTC. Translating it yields CASSLSSLAGGPYNEQFF.

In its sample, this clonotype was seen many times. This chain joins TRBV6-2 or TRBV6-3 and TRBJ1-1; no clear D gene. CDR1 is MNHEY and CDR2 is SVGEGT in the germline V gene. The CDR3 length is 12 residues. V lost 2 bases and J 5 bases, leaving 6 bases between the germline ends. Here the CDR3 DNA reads TGTGCCAGCAGTTACGGTTATACTGAAGCTTTCTTT. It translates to CASSYGYTEAFF.

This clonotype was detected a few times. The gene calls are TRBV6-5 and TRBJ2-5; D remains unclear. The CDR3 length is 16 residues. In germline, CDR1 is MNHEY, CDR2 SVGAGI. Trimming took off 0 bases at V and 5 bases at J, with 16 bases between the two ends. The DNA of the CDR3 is TGTGCCAGCAGTTACTCGAACGGGCCAAGAAAGGAGACCCAGTACTTC. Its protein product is CASSYSNGPRKETQYF.

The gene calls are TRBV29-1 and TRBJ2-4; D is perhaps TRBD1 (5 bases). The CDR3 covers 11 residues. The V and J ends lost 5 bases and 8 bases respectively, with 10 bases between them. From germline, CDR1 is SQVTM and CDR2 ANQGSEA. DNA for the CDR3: TGCAGCGTTCGACAGACGGACATTCAGTACTTC. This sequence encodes CSVRQTDIQYF.

CDR3 bases: TGTGCCATCAGTGAGGGCAGGGGGTTCCAAGAGACCCAGTACTTC. It specifies CAISEGRGFQETQYF. The rearrangement uses TRBV10-3 and TRBJ2-5; 7 nucleotides match TRBD1. The ends lost 2 bases at V and 1 base at J; junction bases unmatched: 4. This CDR3 has 15 residues. Germline V gene sequence: CDR1 ENHRY, CDR2 SYGVKD.

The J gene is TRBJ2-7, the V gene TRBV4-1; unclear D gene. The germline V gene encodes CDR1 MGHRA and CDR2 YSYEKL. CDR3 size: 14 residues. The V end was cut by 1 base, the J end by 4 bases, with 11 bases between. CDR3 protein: CASSQAQGIYEQYF. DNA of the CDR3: TGCGCCAGCAGCCAAGCGCAAGGAATATACGAGCAGTACTTC.

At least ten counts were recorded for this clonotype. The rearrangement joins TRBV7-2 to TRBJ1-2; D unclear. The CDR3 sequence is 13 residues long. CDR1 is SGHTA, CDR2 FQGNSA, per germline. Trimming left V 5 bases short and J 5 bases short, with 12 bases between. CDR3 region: CASSPGREYGYTF. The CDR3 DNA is TGTGCCAGCAGCCCTGGGAGGGAGTATGGCTACACCTTC.

This CDR3 is CASSVNGLVRNQPQHF. The CDR3 DNA is TGTGCCAGCAGCGTTAATGGGTTAGTCCGCAATCAGCCCCAGCATTTT. This rearrangement joins TRBV7-2 to TRBJ1-5, with no clear D. Trimming pared 5 bases from V and 2 bases from J, leaving 16 bases between. Germline V CDR1 and CDR2: SGHTA, FQGNSA. CDR3 length: 16 amino acids.